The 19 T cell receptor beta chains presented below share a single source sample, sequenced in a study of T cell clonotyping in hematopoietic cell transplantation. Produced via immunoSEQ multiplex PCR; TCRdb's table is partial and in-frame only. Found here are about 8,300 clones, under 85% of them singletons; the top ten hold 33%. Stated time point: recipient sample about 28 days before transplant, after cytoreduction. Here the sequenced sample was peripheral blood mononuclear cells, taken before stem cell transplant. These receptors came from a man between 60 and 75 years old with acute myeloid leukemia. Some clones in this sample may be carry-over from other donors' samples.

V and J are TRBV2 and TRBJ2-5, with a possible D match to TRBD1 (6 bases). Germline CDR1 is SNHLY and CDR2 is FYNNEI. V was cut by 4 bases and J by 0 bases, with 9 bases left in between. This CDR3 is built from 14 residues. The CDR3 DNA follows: TGTGCCAGCAGTGGAAGGGGGTACCAAGAGACCCAGTACTTC. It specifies CASSGRGYQETQYF.

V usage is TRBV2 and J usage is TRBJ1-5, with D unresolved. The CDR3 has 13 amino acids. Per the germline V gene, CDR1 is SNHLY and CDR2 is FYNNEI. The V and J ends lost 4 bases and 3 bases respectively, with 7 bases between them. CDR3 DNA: TGTGCCAGCAGTGGGGAGAACAATCAGCCCCAGCATTTT. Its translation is CASSGENNQPQHF.

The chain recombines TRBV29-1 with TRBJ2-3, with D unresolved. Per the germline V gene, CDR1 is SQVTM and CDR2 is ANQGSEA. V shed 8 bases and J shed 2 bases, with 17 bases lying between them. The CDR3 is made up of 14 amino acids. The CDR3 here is CSPRRASPTDTQYF. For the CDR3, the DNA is TGCAGCCCGCGTAGGGCGTCACCCACAGATACGCAGTATTTT.

CDR3 sequence reads: CASRGQYEQYF. The CDR3 nucleotides read TGTGCCAGCAGGGGACAGTACGAGCAGTACTTC. The gene calls are TRBV7-8 and TRBJ2-7; 7 nucleotides align to TRBD1. V trimming: 6 bases; J trimming: 4 bases; junction bases outside the gene matches: 0. Germline assignment: CDR1 SGHVS and CDR2 FQNEAQ. CDR3 size: 11 residues.

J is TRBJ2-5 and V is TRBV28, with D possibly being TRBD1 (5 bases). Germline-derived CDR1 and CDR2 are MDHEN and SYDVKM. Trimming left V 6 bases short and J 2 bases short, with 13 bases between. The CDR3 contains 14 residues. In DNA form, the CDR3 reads TGTGCCAGCAGCCCCACAGGAGCTCAAGAGACCCAGTACTTC. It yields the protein CASSPTGAQETQYF.

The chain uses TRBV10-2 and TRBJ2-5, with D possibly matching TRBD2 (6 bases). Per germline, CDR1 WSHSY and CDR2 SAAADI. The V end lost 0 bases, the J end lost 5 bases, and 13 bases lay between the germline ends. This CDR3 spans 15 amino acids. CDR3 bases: TGCGCCAGCAGTGAGTCGAGCGGGCTATCGGAGACCCAGTACTTC. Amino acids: CASSESSGLSETQYF.

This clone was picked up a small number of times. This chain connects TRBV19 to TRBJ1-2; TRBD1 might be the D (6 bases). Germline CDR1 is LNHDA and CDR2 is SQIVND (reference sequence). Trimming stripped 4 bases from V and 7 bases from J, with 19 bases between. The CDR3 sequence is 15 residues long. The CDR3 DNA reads TGTGCCAGTAGTAGCCCGACAGGACCAACAACTGGCTACACCTTC. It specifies CASSSPTGPTTGYTF. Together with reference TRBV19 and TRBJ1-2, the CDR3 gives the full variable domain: DGGITQSPKYLFRKEGQNVTLSCEQNLNHDAMYWYRQDPGQGLRLIYYSQIVNDFQKGDIAEGYSVSREKKESFPLTVTSAQKNPTAFYLCASSSPTGPTTGYTFGSGTRLTVV.

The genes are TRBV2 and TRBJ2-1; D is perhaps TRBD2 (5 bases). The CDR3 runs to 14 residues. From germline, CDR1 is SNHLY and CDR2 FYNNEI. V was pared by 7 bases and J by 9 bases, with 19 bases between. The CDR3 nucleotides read TGTGCCAGCACCCTAGCCGCCCCCGGCGCTGAGCAGTTCTTC. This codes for CASTLAAPGAEQFF.

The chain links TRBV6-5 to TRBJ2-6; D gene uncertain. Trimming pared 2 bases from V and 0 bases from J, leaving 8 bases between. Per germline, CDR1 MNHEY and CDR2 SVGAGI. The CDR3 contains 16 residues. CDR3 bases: TGTGCCAGCAGTTACCCCCGCGGCTCTGGGGCCAACGTCCTGACTTTC. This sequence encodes CASSYPRGSGANVLTF.

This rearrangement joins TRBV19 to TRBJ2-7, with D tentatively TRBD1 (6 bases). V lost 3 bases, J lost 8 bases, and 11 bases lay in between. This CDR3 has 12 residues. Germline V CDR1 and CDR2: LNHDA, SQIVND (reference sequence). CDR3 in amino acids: CASSIETGKQYF. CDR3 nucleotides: TGTGCCAGTAGTATCGAGACAGGAAAGCAGTACTTC.

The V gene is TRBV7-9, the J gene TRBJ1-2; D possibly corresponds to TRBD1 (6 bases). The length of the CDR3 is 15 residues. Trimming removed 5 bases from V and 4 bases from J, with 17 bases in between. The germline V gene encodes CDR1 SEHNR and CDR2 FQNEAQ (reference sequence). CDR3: CASSAGQRGFYGYTF. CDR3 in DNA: TGTGCCAGCAGCGCAGGGCAGAGGGGGTTCTATGGCTACACCTTC.

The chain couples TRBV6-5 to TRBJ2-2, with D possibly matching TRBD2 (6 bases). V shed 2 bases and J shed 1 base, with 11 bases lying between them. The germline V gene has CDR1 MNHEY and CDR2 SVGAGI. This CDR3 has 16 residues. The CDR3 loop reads CASSYLGSLNTGELFF. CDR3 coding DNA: TGTGCCAGCAGTTACCTCGGGAGCCTGAACACCGGGGAGCTGTTTTTT.

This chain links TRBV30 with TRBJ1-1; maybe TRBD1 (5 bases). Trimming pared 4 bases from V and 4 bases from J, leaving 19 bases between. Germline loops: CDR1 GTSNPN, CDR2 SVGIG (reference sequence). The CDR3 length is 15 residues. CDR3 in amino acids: CAWNRHGSGGTEAFF. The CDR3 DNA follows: TGTGCCTGGAATAGACATGGTTCCGGGGGCACTGAAGCTTTCTTT. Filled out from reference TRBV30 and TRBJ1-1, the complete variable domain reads SQTIHQWPATLVQPVGSPLSLECTVEGTSNPNLYWYRQAAGRGLQLLFYSVGIGQISSEVPQNLSASRPQDRQFILSSKKLLLSDSGFYLCAWNRHGSGGTEAFFGQGTRLTVV.

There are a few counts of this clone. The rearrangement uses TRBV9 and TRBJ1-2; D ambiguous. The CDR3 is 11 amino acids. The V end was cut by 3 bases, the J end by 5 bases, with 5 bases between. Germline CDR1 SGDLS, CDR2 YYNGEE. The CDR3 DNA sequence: TGTGCCAGCAGCGCCCCGTATGGCTACACCTTC. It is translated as CASSAPYGYTF.

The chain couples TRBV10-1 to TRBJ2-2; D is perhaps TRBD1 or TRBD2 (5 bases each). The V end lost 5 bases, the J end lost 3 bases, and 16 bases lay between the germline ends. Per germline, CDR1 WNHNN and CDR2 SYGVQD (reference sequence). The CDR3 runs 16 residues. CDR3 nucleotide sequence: TGCGCCAGCAGTAAGAGGTCAGGGACCTACACCGGGGAGCTGTTTTTT. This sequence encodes CASSKRSGTYTGELFF.

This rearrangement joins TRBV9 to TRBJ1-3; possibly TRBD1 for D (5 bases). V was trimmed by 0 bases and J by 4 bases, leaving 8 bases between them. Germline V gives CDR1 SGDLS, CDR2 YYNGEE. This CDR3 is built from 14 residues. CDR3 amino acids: CASSVGGTGNTIYF. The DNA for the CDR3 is TGTGCCAGCAGCGTAGGAGGGACGGGAAACACCATATATTTT. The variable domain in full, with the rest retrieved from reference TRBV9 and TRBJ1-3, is DSGVTQTPKHLITATGQRVTLRCSPRSGDLSVYWYQQSLDQGLQFLIQYYNGEERAKGNILERFSAQQFPDLHSELNLSSLELGDSALYFCASSVGGTGNTIYFGEGSWLTVV.

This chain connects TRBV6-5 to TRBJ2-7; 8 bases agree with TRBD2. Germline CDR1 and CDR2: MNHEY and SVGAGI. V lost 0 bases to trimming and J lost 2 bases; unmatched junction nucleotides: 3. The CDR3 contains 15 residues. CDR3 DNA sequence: TGTGCCAGCAGTTACTCGAAGCGGGGGCCCTACGAGCAGTACTTC. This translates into CASSYSKRGPYEQYF.

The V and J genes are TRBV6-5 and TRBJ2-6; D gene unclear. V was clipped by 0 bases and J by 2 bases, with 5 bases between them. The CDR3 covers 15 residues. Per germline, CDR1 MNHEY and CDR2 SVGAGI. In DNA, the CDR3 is TGTGCCAGCAGTTACTCGTTGACTGGGGCCAACGTCCTGACTTTC. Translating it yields CASSYSLTGANVLTF.

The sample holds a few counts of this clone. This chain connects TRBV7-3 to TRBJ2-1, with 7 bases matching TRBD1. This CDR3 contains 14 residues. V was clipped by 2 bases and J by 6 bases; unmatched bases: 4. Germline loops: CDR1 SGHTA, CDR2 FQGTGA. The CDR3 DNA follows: TGTGCCAGCAGCTTAGTTAAGGGGGCCAATGAGCAGTTCTTC. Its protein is CASSLVKGANEQFF.